The rows below give T cell receptor beta chains drawn from one sample of a study of T-cell reconstitution after alpha-beta-depleted transplantation in children. TCRdb reprocessed the PCR reads with MiXCR, giving one entry per CDR3 protein. Altogether approximately 99,000 distinct CDR3 sequences are present, 5% to 8% being singletons, with the ten largest covering approximately 25%. The sequencing here drew on PBMCs, mostly from graft donor cells, taken 360 days after TCRalphabeta/CD19-depleted stem cell transplant. Source of these receptors: a male patient aged 2 to 10 who had a stem cell transplant for acute lymphoblastic leukemia, so the T cells may come from the graft donor. CDR3s include the opening cysteine and the closing phenylalanine or tryptophan. The order of the fields is CDR3 DNA, CDR3 protein, V gene, J gene, clone size, D gene. A D gene is named only where the DNA matches it firmly. Not every row has a clone size; where given, it reads once, few, many or a size class.

TGTGCCAGCAGCACGTCCTGGGGGATTTTCTTT,CASSTSWGIFF,TRBV9,TRBJ1-1,many,.
TGTGCCAGCAGTCCCCATACACCCCAGTACTTC,CASSPHTPQYF,TRBV28,TRBJ2-5,many,.
TGTGCCACCCTTTTATCCTACGAGCAGTACTTC,CATLLSYEQYF,TRBV28,TRBJ2-7,many,.
TGTGCCAGCAGTCGGACAGGGATCCTAAACTATGGCTACACCTTC,CASSRTGILNYGYTF,TRBV12-3/TRBV12-4,TRBJ1-2,many,TRBD1
TGTGCCAGCAGTTTAGATCCTAGCGGGAGGGCGGATACGCAGTATTTT,CASSLDPSGRADTQYF,TRBV27,TRBJ2-3,many,TRBD2
TGTGCCAGCAGCTCAGAGGGCTGGCGGGCAGATACGCAGTATTTT,CASSSEGWRADTQYF,TRBV7-2,TRBJ2-3,many,.
TGTGCCACCAGGGACAGGGATAACTATGGCTACACCTTC,CATRDRDNYGYTF,TRBV24-1,TRBJ1-2,few,TRBD1
TGTGCCAGCCAAGGACAGGGTTTCAATGAAGCTTTCTTT,CASQGQGFNEAFF,TRBV12-3/TRBV12-4,TRBJ1-1,many,TRBD1
TGCGCCAGCAGCCAAGATAGGAGGGGCCAGTACTTC,CASSQDRRGQYF,TRBV4-1,TRBJ2-5,.,.
TGTGCCAGCAGCTCAGAGACAGGGGGCCGTAATGAAAAACTGTTTTTT,CASSSETGGRNEKLFF,TRBV12-3/TRBV12-4,TRBJ1-4,.,TRBD1
TGTGCCAGCAGCTCCCCCGAGCCAGATACGCAGTATTTT,CASSSPEPDTQYF,TRBV7-9,TRBJ2-3,few,.
TGTGCCAGCAGCGTAGCGGTAGACTCCTACAATGAGCAGTTCTTC,CASSVAVDSYNEQFF,TRBV9,TRBJ2-1,many,.
TGCAGTGCTGGAGGGGCGCTCGCCGGGGAGCTGTTTTTT,CSAGGALAGELFF,TRBV20-1,TRBJ2-2,many,.
TGTGCCAGCAGCACCGGGACTAGCGGGAGGACAAATACGCAGTATTTT,CASSTGTSGRTNTQYF,TRBV7-6,TRBJ2-3,.,TRBD2
TGTGCCAGCAGTTACTCCTCCAATGATGGCTACACCTTC,CASSYSSNDGYTF,TRBV6-5,TRBJ1-2,.,.
TGTGCCAGCAGCGTAGCCGGGCAGGGCGGCACTGAAGCTTTCTTT,CASSVAGQGGTEAFF,TRBV9,TRBJ1-1,many,.
TGCGCCAGCAGCTTGGAGGCTAGCGGGGAGGGCTACGAGCAGTACTTC,CASSLEASGEGYEQYF,TRBV5-1,TRBJ2-7,few,TRBD2
TGTGCCAGCAGTCTCCAGGGGCCCTATGGCTACACCTTC,CASSLQGPYGYTF,TRBV6-1,TRBJ1-2,.,.
TGTGCCAGCAGTTTCTTCATGAGCTACAATGAGCAGTTCTTC,CASSFFMSYNEQFF,TRBV28,TRBJ2-1,few,.
TGTGCCCCCTGGGGCCTCGAGGCCGGGGAGCTGTTTTTT,CAPWGLEAGELFF,TRBV30,TRBJ2-2,many,.
TGTGCCAGCAGCCAAGGCGGGCCTACGCCCTACGAGCAGTACTTC,CASSQGGPTPYEQYF,TRBV3-1,TRBJ2-7,few,.
TGCGCCAGCAGCCAAGGAGCAAGTCGGTGGTACGAGCAGTACTTC,CASSQGASRWYEQYF,TRBV4-3,TRBJ2-7,many,.
TGTGCCAGCAGCGCCCATTCTAGTGATGGAGGGACAGGGTTGTTCGAGACCCAGTACTTC,CASSAHSSDGGTGLFETQYF,TRBV9,TRBJ2-5,few,TRBD1
TGTGCCAGCAGCTTGGCTTTCACAGGGCCCTATGGCTACACCTTC,CASSLAFTGPYGYTF,TRBV5-6,TRBJ1-2,.,.
TGTGCCAGCAGCCGAGAAGGGGGAGAGTTGTATGAGCAGTTCTTC,CASSREGGELYEQFF,TRBV5-4,TRBJ2-1,few,.
TGTGCCAGCAGTCGGACTTACAATGAGCAGTTCTTC,CASSRTYNEQFF,TRBV6-2/TRBV6-3,TRBJ2-1,.,.
TGTGCCAGCAGTTTTAGGATAGATGAGCAGTTCTTC,CASSFRIDEQFF,TRBV28,TRBJ2-1,.,.
TGTGCCAGCAGCGAACCGGGGGCCGGGGAGCTGTTTTTT,CASSEPGAGELFF,TRBV7-6,TRBJ2-2,many,.
TGTGCCAGCGGAGGGATGCCAGAGACCCAGTACTTC,CASGGMPETQYF,TRBV7-9,TRBJ2-5,few,.
TGTGCCATCAGAGGGGACTCCGTCGGTGAAAAACTGTTTTTT,CAIRGDSVGEKLFF,TRBV10-3,TRBJ1-4,many,.
TGCAGTGCTAGAGATCTAAGGGGAGATGGCTACACCTTC,CSARDLRGDGYTF,TRBV20-1,TRBJ1-2,.,.
TGTGCCAGCAGCCTCCGACAGACAATCTACGAGCAGTACTTC,CASSLRQTIYEQYF,TRBV11-2,TRBJ2-7,few,.
TGTGCCAGCAGTTTACGATGGGGTGGGGGGCTCACTGAAGCTTTCTTT,CASSLRWGGGLTEAFF,TRBV28,TRBJ1-1,few,.
TGTGCCAGCAGTTGGACGACAGGGGCGCGAAACTATGGCTACACCTTC,CASSWTTGARNYGYTF,TRBV27,TRBJ1-2,many,TRBD1
TGTGCCAGCAGCTCCGGCTTCACCGGCGCAGATACGCAGTATTTT,CASSSGFTGADTQYF,TRBV12-3/TRBV12-4,TRBJ2-3,many,.
TGTGCCAGCAGTTACTTGGGGTTTCGGGCGGACACTGAAGCTTTCTTT,CASSYLGFRADTEAFF,TRBV6-2/TRBV6-3,TRBJ1-1,many,.
TGTGCCAGCAGTCGTCGCTCAGGGCTCCGGGAGCAGTACTTC,CASSRRSGLREQYF,TRBV6-1,TRBJ2-7,few,.
TGTGCCAGCAGCCTCAGGGATTACGAGCAGTACTTC,CASSLRDYEQYF,TRBV7-2,TRBJ2-7,.,.
TGTGCCAGCAGCGTAGGAGGGGTAAACCGGGAGACCCAGTACTTC,CASSVGGVNRETQYF,TRBV9,TRBJ2-5,many,.
TGCAGTGCTAGAGCCCTCGGGGGTTGGCAGCCCCAGCATTTT,CSARALGGWQPQHF,TRBV20-1,TRBJ1-5,many,.
TGTGCCAGCAGCACCCGACAGGGGTCCGGGGAGCTGTTTTTT,CASSTRQGSGELFF,TRBV21-1,TRBJ2-2,many,.
TGTGCCTGGAGTCCATTGGGACGCCAAGAGACCCAGTACTTC,CAWSPLGRQETQYF,TRBV30,TRBJ2-5,few,.
TGTGCCAGCAGTTACCTGTTCCCGGGAGAGGGAGAGCAGTTCTTC,CASSYLFPGEGEQFF,TRBV6-5,TRBJ2-1,many,.
TGCAGTGCTAGGGACAGACGCCAAGAGACCCAGTACTTC,CSARDRRQETQYF,TRBV20-1,TRBJ2-5,many,.
TGCAGCGTTGTCGCTTGGGACAGGGGTAAAGCTGGGGCCAACGTCCTGACTTTC,CSVVAWDRGKAGANVLTF,TRBV29-1,TRBJ2-6,many,TRBD1
TGTGCCAGCAGCGTAGTCGGTTCTTCCTACGAGCAGTACTTC,CASSVVGSSYEQYF,TRBV9,TRBJ2-7,many,.
TGTGCCAGCAGCAAAGGACGGATCTCCTACGAGCAGTACTTC,CASSKGRISYEQYF,TRBV5-6,TRBJ2-7,many,.